These 30 T cell receptor beta chains came from one sample sequenced in a study of PD-1 blockade in classical Hodgkin lymphoma. The patients all showed relapse after autologous stem cell transplantation, while their brentuximab vedotin exposure varied. Sequencing was performed with immunoSEQ multiplex PCR; in TCRdb, only in-frame clones are kept and a portion is missing. The sample yields 95,000 to 100,000 clones, around 89% seen once. The source material was peripheral blood mononuclear cells (PBMCs), sampled before the second cycle of nivolumab. All receptors come from a human donor with classical Hodgkin lymphoma.

The chain employs TRBV27 and TRBJ2-3; the D is unclear. The CDR3 length is 12 residues. The V and J ends lost 2 bases and 7 bases respectively, with 7 bases between them. CDR1 and CDR2 from the germline V gene are MNHEY and SMNVEV (reference sequence). The CDR3 protein is CASSLPKNTQYF. The CDR3 DNA sequence: TGTGCCAGCAGTTTACCAAAAAATACGCAGTATTTT.

This clone has a count of ten or more. An end of the junction does not agree with germline; a read error may underlie this. The rearrangement joins TRBV5-3 to TRBJ1-2; 7 nucleotides match TRBD1. TRBV5-3 is assigned to the ORF class and has an uncertain function. CDR3 length: 15 amino acids. The CDR3 nucleotides are TGTGCCAGAAGCTTGGCTTCCAGGGGGGTGGCAGACGACGCCTTC. It codes for CARSLASRGVADDAF.

In DNA, the CDR3 is TGTGCCAGCAGTTACTCGGGGTGGCAGGGGGGGACTGAAGCTTTCTTT. Its translation: CASSYSGWQGGTEAFF. The chain combines TRBV6-5 with TRBJ1-1, with 7 bases identical to TRBD1. CDR1 and CDR2 from the germline V gene are MNHEY and SVGAGI. This CDR3 comprises 16 residues. V trimming: 0 bases; J trimming: 5 bases; junction bases outside the gene matches: 9.

This chain connects TRBV5-1 to TRBJ2-6; 7 bases fit TRBD2. Germline assignment: CDR1 SGHRS and CDR2 YFSETQ. The CDR3 loop spans 15 amino acids. The J segment lost 0 bases and the V segment lost 7 bases, leaving 4 bases of the junction unmatched. The CDR3 is CASGGDASGANVLTF. In nucleotides, the CDR3 is TGCGCCAGCGGGGGGGACGCCTCTGGGGCCAACGTCCTGACTTTC.

The chain is built from TRBV7-2 and TRBJ2-3; 8 bases align to TRBD2. Germline values: CDR1 SGHTA, CDR2 FQGNSA. There are 15 residues in the CDR3. V lost 3 bases, J lost 1 base, and 3 bases stayed unmatched. DNA for the CDR3: TGTGCCAGCAGCTTTGACGGGGGGGGCACAGATACGCAGTATTTT. The encoded protein is CASSFDGGGTDTQYF.

This clone was seen only a few times. This chain links TRBV7-2 with TRBJ2-7; no clear D gene. CDR3 length equals 13 residues. The V and J ends lost 0 bases and 3 bases respectively, with 6 bases between them. CDR1 is SGHTA, CDR2 FQGNSA, per germline. The CDR3 region is CASSLAPLYEQYF. The CDR3 DNA reads as TGTGCCAGCAGCTTAGCACCCCTCTACGAGCAGTACTTC.

The gene calls are TRBV4-3 and TRBJ2-3; TRBD2 is a possible D gene (5 bases). The germline V gene has CDR1 LGHNA and CDR2 YSLEER. The CDR3 spans 17 residues. The V gene lost 3 bases and the J gene lost 4 bases, with 20 bases spanning the gap. The CDR3 loop is CASSQSRAWLEADTQYF. The CDR3 region has the DNA TGCGCCAGCAGCCAGTCCCGGGCCTGGTTGGAGGCAGATACGCAGTATTTT.

The rearrangement joins TRBV27 to TRBJ2-2; no firm D call. Per the germline V gene, CDR1 is MNHEY and CDR2 is SMNVEV (reference sequence). Trimming removed 3 bases from V and 0 bases from J, with 2 bases in between. The CDR3 runs to 13 residues. The CDR3 DNA sequence: TGTGCCAGCAGTTTCTCGAACACCGGGGAGCTGTTTTTT. Translation gives CASSFSNTGELFF.

The chain carries TRBV5-4 and TRBJ2-7, with a possible D match to TRBD1 (5 bases). This CDR3 is 16 amino acids long. Per germline, CDR1 SGHNT and CDR2 YYREEE (reference sequence). The V end lost 4 bases, the J end lost 3 bases, and 20 bases lay between the germline ends. In nucleotides, the CDR3 is TGTGCCAGCAGCCATTTTAAGGGAAGGGGTTTCTACGAGCAGTACTTC. Its translation is CASSHFKGRGFYEQYF.

The CDR3 bases are TGCGCCAGCACCCTAGGGAACACTGAAGCTTTCTTT. Translated, it gives CASTLGNTEAFF. The chain couples TRBV5-1 to TRBJ1-1; D unresolved. The V and J ends lost 6 bases and 1 base respectively, with 7 bases between them. The germline gives CDR1 SGHRS, CDR2 YFSETQ. CDR3 size: 12 residues. The full variable domain, with the rest looked up from reference TRBV5-1 and TRBJ1-1, is KAGVTQTPRYLIKTRGQQVTLSCSPISGHRSVSWYQQTPGQGLQFLFEYFSETQRNKGNFPGRFSGRQFSNSRSEMNVSTLELGDSALYLCASTLGNTEAFFGQGTRLTVV.

The chain employs TRBV2 and TRBJ2-1; 15 positions agree with TRBD2. V was clipped by 4 bases and J by 10 bases; unmatched bases: 5. This CDR3 has 15 amino acids. Germline CDR1 SNHLY, CDR2 FYNNEI. DNA of the CDR3: TGTGCCAGCAGTGCGGGACTAGCGGGGGGACGAGAGCAGTTCTTC. Translating it yields CASSAGLAGGREQFF.

The genes are TRBV7-9 and TRBJ2-5; D may be TRBD2 (5 bases). Germline CDR1 reads SEHNR; CDR2 reads FQNEAQ (reference sequence). This CDR3 spans 16 amino acids. V gave up 1 base and J gave up 2 bases, with 14 bases separating them. The CDR3 here is CASSLVLTIMQETQYF. The CDR3 region has the DNA TGTGCCAGCAGCTTAGTGTTGACTATCATGCAAGAGACCCAGTACTTC.

This rearrangement joins TRBV5-1 to TRBJ2-3, with 7 bases matching TRBD2. Germline CDR1 and CDR2: SGHRS and YFSETQ. V shed 0 bases, J shed 2 bases, and the junction held 3 bases outside the gene matches. CDR3 length equals 15 residues. The CDR3 protein is CASSLVAGDTDTQYF. CDR3 bases: TGCGCCAGCAGCTTGGTTGCGGGGGACACAGATACGCAGTATTTT.

The chain carries TRBV9 and TRBJ1-1; D possibly corresponds to TRBD1 (5 bases). The V end was cut by 3 bases, the J end by 0 bases, with 12 bases between. The V gene's germline CDR1 is SGDLS and CDR2 YYNGEE. This CDR3 comprises 15 residues. The CDR3 region is CASSARGSLNTEAFF. The CDR3 coding sequence is TGTGCCAGCAGCGCTCGGGGCAGTTTGAACACTGAAGCTTTCTTT.

CDR3 amino acids: CASSQSLAGAYEQYF. CDR3 in DNA: TGCGCCAGCAGCCAATCCCTAGCGGGGGCCTACGAGCAGTACTTC. This chain joins TRBV4-3 and TRBJ2-7; 10 bases are shared with TRBD2. Germline assignment: CDR1 LGHNA and CDR2 YSLEER. With 2 bases clipped from V and 2 bases from J, the junction kept 3 bases outside the gene matches. This CDR3 has 15 amino acids.

The J gene is TRBJ2-2, the V gene TRBV27; D unclear. Trimming removed 2 bases from V and 5 bases from J, with 12 bases in between. The CDR3 sequence is 15 residues long. Germline CDR1 reads MNHEY; CDR2 reads SMNVEV (reference sequence). The CDR3 DNA reads TGTGCCAGCAGTTTAGCGCAATACGGTACCGGGGAGCTGTTTTTT. It yields the protein CASSLAQYGTGELFF.

This clone was found a few times. The rearrangement links TRBV4-2 to TRBJ1-2; 7 nucleotides line up with TRBD1. The CDR3 totals 13 residues. CDR1 is LGHNA, CDR2 YNFKEQ, per germline. The junction had 5 bases not matched to a gene; V was cut back by 2 bases and J by 8 bases. CDR3 sequence (DNA): TGTGCCAGCAGCCAAACGACAGGGTCGGGCTACACCTTC. Encoded protein: CASSQTTGSGYTF.

The chain is built from TRBV9 and TRBJ1-2; D is ambiguous. V shed 0 bases and J shed 5 bases, with 11 bases lying between them. The CDR3 sequence is 14 residues long. Germline V gene data show CDR1 as SGDLS and CDR2 as YYNGEE. The CDR3 here is CASSVDQIPYGYTF. CDR3 coding DNA: TGTGCCAGCAGCGTAGACCAAATCCCGTATGGCTACACCTTC.

CDR3 nucleotides: TGTGCCAGCAGCAGCTTAGGCTCAACAGGGTTGGGTGGCTACACCTTC. It translates to CASSSLGSTGLGGYTF. The chain carries TRBV7-8 and TRBJ1-2; tentatively, D is TRBD1 (6 bases). The CDR3 length is 16 residues. V lost 5 bases, J lost 7 bases, and 23 bases lay in between. The germline CDR1 and CDR2 sequences are SGHVS and FQNEAQ.

The chain combines TRBV28 with TRBJ1-2, with a possible D match to TRBD1 (5 bases). The V gene lost 7 bases and the J gene lost 4 bases, with 10 bases spanning the gap. Germline V gene sequence: CDR1 MDHEN, CDR2 SYDVKM. The CDR3 sequence is 12 residues long. The CDR3 nucleotides are TGTGCCAGCACCCGGGGCGGCTATGGCTACACCTTC. Amino acids: CASTRGGYGYTF.

The V and J genes are TRBV7-6 and TRBJ1-1, with 8 positions matching TRBD1. CDR3 length: 16 residues. The germline V gene encodes CDR1 SGHVS and CDR2 FNYEAQ. V trimming: 1 base; J trimming: 1 base; junction bases outside the gene matches: 5. The CDR3 loop is CASSLEPGGPNTEAFF. The CDR3 DNA reads TGTGCCAGCAGCTTAGAGCCAGGGGGCCCGAACACTGAAGCTTTCTTT.

This chain links TRBV5-1 with TRBJ2-2; perhaps TRBD2 as D (7 bases). Trimming pared 7 bases from V and 4 bases from J, leaving 17 bases between. Germline-derived CDR1 and CDR2 are SGHRS and YFSETQ. This CDR3 is built from 15 residues. The CDR3 sequence: CASRGAGDITGELFF. CDR3 DNA: TGCGCCAGCCGGGGGGCTGGGGATATCACCGGGGAGCTGTTTTTT. The variable domain in full, completed from reference TRBV5-1 and TRBJ2-2, reads KAGVTQTPRYLIKTRGQQVTLSCSPISGHRSVSWYQQTPGQGLQFLFEYFSETQRNKGNFPGRFSGRQFSNSRSEMNVSTLELGDSALYLCASRGAGDITGELFFGEGSRLTVL.

The rearrangement links TRBV11-1 to TRBJ2-3; 9 bases are shared with TRBD1. From germline, CDR1 is SGHAT and CDR2 FQDESV (reference sequence). V was pared by 5 bases and J by 6 bases, with 15 bases of the junction left unmatched. The CDR3 is 17 amino acids. The DNA of the CDR3 is TGTGCCAGCAGCCCTACATCCGGGACAGGGTTTTCGGATACGCAGTATTTT. Translated, it gives CASSPTSGTGFSDTQYF.

This CDR3 reads CASSLRVSSYNEQFF. The CDR3 region has the DNA TGTGCCAGCAGTTTGAGGGTATCATCCTACAATGAGCAGTTCTTC. The rearrangement uses TRBV28 and TRBJ2-1; D is perhaps TRBD2 (5 bases). Germline V gives CDR1 MDHEN, CDR2 SYDVKM. V was trimmed by 3 bases and J by 1 base, leaving 10 bases between them. CDR3 length: 15 amino acids.

This chain links TRBV11-2 with TRBJ1-4; D perhaps matches TRBD1 (6 bases). The V gene lost 2 bases and the J gene lost 8 bases, with 12 bases spanning the gap. The CDR3 is 14 amino acids. From germline, CDR1 is SGHAT and CDR2 FQNNGV. CDR3 DNA: TGTGCCAGCAGCTTAACAGGGCTGGAAGAAAAACTGTTTTTT. Its translation: CASSLTGLEEKLFF. Drawing the rest from reference TRBV11-2 and TRBJ1-4, the complete variable domain is EAGVAQSPRYKIIEKRQSVAFWCNPISGHATLYWYQQILGQGPKLLIQFQNNGVVDDSQLPKDRFSAERLKGVDSTLKIQPAKLEDSAVYLCASSLTGLEEKLFFGSGTQLSVL.

J is TRBJ1-2 and V is TRBV7-9, with TRBD1 matching over 9 bases. CDR1 and CDR2 from the germline V gene are SEHNR and FQNEAQ (reference sequence). This CDR3 has 15 amino acids. With 1 base clipped from V and 4 bases from J, the junction kept 4 bases outside the gene matches. CDR3 sequence reads: CASSLGTGDPYGYTF. The DNA of the CDR3 is TGTGCCAGCAGCTTAGGGACAGGGGATCCCTATGGCTACACCTTC.

The chain links TRBV10-2 to TRBJ2-1; D is possibly TRBD1 or TRBD2 (5 bases each). Trimming left V 9 bases short and J 5 bases short, with 11 bases between. The germline V gene encodes CDR1 WSHSY and CDR2 SAAADI. This CDR3 is 12 amino acids long. CDR3: CASRDVHNEQFF. For the CDR3, the DNA is TGCGCCAGTAGGGACGTCCACAATGAGCAGTTCTTC.

This chain joins TRBV6-4 and TRBJ2-3, with 10 bases matching TRBD2. The length of the CDR3 is 16 residues. Germline V CDR1 and CDR2: MRHNA, SNTAGT. Losses at the gene ends were 9 bases for V and 1 base for J; bases not matched to a gene: 10. The CDR3 region is CASPHPTSGGTDTQYF. CDR3 sequence (DNA): TGTGCCAGTCCCCACCCAACTAGCGGGGGCACAGATACGCAGTATTTT.

The genes are TRBV11-3 and TRBJ1-2; no clear D gene. Deletions cut 0 bases from V and 0 bases from J, with 11 bases between. The CDR3 consists of 16 residues. Germline V CDR1 and CDR2: SGHNT, YENEEA. The CDR3 loop reads CASSLDSSSTNYGYTF. The CDR3 nucleotides read TGTGCCAGCAGCTTAGATTCGAGTAGTACTAACTATGGCTACACCTTC.

V usage is TRBV19 and J usage is TRBJ2-7, with 8 positions matching TRBD1. This CDR3 comprises 15 residues. Germline loops: CDR1 LNHDA, CDR2 SQIVND (reference sequence). V lost 1 base, J lost 4 bases, and 6 bases stayed unmatched. The CDR3 is CASSIGTGKSYEQYF. The CDR3 DNA sequence: TGTGCCAGTAGTATAGGGACAGGGAAAAGTTACGAGCAGTACTTC.